This T cell receptor beta chain is drawn from a study of regulatory T cells in long-lasting Graves disease. The time point denotes: persistent/refractory GD, antithyroid drugs over 5 years with positive TRAb. PBMC RNA was the source of the TCR library. In this sample, this clonotype turned up a few times. As yet, its antigen is unknown. This CDR3 contains 17 residues. Between the trimmed V and J ends, which lost 5 bases and 9 bases, there was a span of 23 bases. Germline CDR1 and CDR2: LGHDT and YNNKEL (reference sequence). The study's findings and limits: Persistent disease favored TRBV28, TRBJ1-2 and TRBJ2-5.

Arm-PCR of CDR3 regions and iRepertoire HTBI primers were the basis on which TCR beta libraries were built. TCRdb re-derived calls from the multiplex PCR reads in MiXCR, one entry per CDR3 protein. The sample holds a few hundred thousand distinct CDR3 sequences, 23% seen once. The chain has TRBV3-1 and TRBJ1-6; D perhaps matches TRBD1 (6 bases). The sample was peripheral blood mononuclear cells (PBMCs), taken when the disease was refractory, from a patient treated with antithyroid drugs. The sequence was collected from a female donor with Graves disease. In nucleotides, the CDR3 is TGTGCCAGCAGCACTCCGGGGCAGGGGCTCATAATTTCACCCCTCCACTTT. The encoded protein is CASSTPGQGLIISPLHF.